The clone carrying this T cell receptor (beta chain) was detected many times. The V gene lost 4 bases and the J gene lost 2 bases, with 9 bases spanning the gap. Germline CDR1 SGHDT, CDR2 YYEEEE. This CDR3 is 14 amino acids long. TCRdb fed the RT-PCR reads into MiXCR, producing one record per CDR3 protein. The sample includes around 700,000 distinct CDR3 sequences, 14% of them seen just once. This chain connects TRBV5-6 to TRBJ2-2; D gene ambiguous. The source material was memory CD4+ T cells from blood. The source is a female donor in good health, serving as a healthy control. The CDR3 coding sequence is TGTGCCAGCAGCAAGATAGACAACACCGGGGAGCTGTTTTTT. Translation: CASSKIDNTGELFF.